This passage covers 17 T cell receptor beta chains from one sample sequenced in a study of blood T cells in healthy people across ages. Using a J-beta primer mix together with a sample-barcoded 5' primer, a second PCR was run for 7 to 11 cycles. TCRdb independently ran MiXCR on the 5' RACE reads; one entry per CDR3 protein. Of more than 1,000,000 distinct CDR3 sequences listed, roughly a quarter are singletons. Another study also made use of these data, one on T cells of mothers and their children.

The sequencing sample was made of blood. The receptors here all came from a girl aged 2 to 9 in good health.

The V and J genes are TRBV27 and TRBJ2-1, with D possibly matching TRBD2 (6 bases). Trimming left V 2 bases short and J 6 bases short, with 14 bases between. The CDR3 is made up of 15 amino acids. The germline V gene has CDR1 MNHEY and CDR2 SMNVEV (reference sequence). The CDR3 coding sequence is TGTGCCAGCAGTTTAGCGGGGCTCATGTTCAATGAGCAGTTCTTC. This translates into CASSLAGLMFNEQFF.

This clonotype was counted only a few times. This rearrangement joins TRBV10-3 to TRBJ1-5; D remains unclear. Between the trimmed V and J ends, which lost 6 bases and 5 bases, there was a span of 14 bases. CDR1 ENHRY and CDR2 SYGVKD come from the germline V gene. CDR3 size: 14 residues. CDR3 sequence (DNA): TGTGCCATCAGCGAAGAAAGGGTCCATCAGCCCCAGCATTTT. Residues: CAISEERVHQPQHF.

This clonotype has a handful of counts. The gene calls are TRBV20-1 and TRBJ2-1; D call uncertain. The last part of the DNA fits TRBJ2-7 better; the J call may be wrong. The CDR3 consists of 13 residues. Germline V gene sequence: CDR1 DFQATT, CDR2 SNEGSKA (reference sequence). Written as DNA, the CDR3 is TGCAGTGCTATCCGACAAAATAGCTACGAGCAGTACTTC. It specifies CSAIRQNSYEQYF.

CDR3 region: CASSQARQIGHSYTF. The DNA for the CDR3 is TGCGCCAGCAGCCAAGCCAGACAGATAGGTCATAGCTACACCTTC. The rearrangement uses TRBV4-1 and TRBJ1-2; a possible D gene is TRBD1 (5 bases). CDR1 MGHRA and CDR2 YSYEKL come from the germline V gene. The CDR3 consists of 15 residues. With 1 base removed from V and 9 bases from J, the gap between germline ends came to 18 bases.

The chain joins TRBV28 to TRBJ1-2; 8 bases are shared with TRBD1. CDR1 is MDHEN and CDR2 is SYDVKM in the germline V gene. V shed 5 bases and J 6 bases; nucleotides not matched to a gene: 14. The CDR3 loop spans 16 amino acids. The DNA for the CDR3 is TGTGCCAGCAGTCCCTTGGACAGGGAAGTTGAGAATGGCTACACCTTC. Translated, it gives CASSPLDREVENGYTF.

V is TRBV20-1 and J is TRBJ2-2; 10 bases match TRBD2. The CDR3 covers 16 residues. The trim removed 0 bases at V and 4 bases at J, leaving 5 bases unmatched. The germline CDR1 and CDR2 sequences are DFQATT and SNEGSKA (reference sequence). The CDR3 region has the DNA TGCAGTGCTAGAGAGGCAGCGGGAGGGCTCACCGGGGAGCTGTTTTTT. Translating gives CSAREAAGGLTGELFF.

The genes are TRBV19 and TRBJ2-2; perhaps TRBD1 as D (7 bases). The CDR3 consists of 15 residues. The V end was cut by 5 bases, the J end by 7 bases, with 17 bases between. The germline CDR1 and CDR2 sequences are LNHDA and SQIVND (reference sequence). CDR3 in amino acids: CASSLQGGYGGELFF. The CDR3, as DNA: TGTGCCAGTAGTCTCCAGGGGGGTTATGGCGGGGAGCTGTTTTTT.

The chain couples TRBV12-3 or TRBV12-4 to TRBJ2-1, with 7 bases fitting TRBD1. This CDR3 is built from 13 residues. V was clipped by 9 bases and J by 3 bases; unmatched bases: 5. DNA for the CDR3: TGTGCCAGTAAACAGGGGAGCTACAATGAGCAGTTCTTC. Its translation is CASKQGSYNEQFF.

This clonotype was counted a few times. J is TRBJ2-7 and V is TRBV5-6; 8 nucleotides line up with TRBD1. Germline CDR1 SGHDT, CDR2 YYEEEE. The CDR3 loop spans 13 amino acids. Losses at the gene ends were 4 bases for V and 7 bases for J; bases not matched to a gene: 7. The CDR3: CASSRGDRREQYF. In DNA form, the CDR3 reads TGTGCCAGCAGCCGAGGGGACAGGAGGGAGCAGTACTTC.

This chain links TRBV9 with TRBJ2-1, with 9 positions matching TRBD1. This CDR3 has 19 residues. Germline V gene sequence: CDR1 SGDLS, CDR2 YYNGEE. V shed 0 bases and J 0 bases; nucleotides not matched to a gene: 10. The CDR3 coding sequence is TGTGCCAGCAGCGTAGCTAAGTTCGGGACAGGGAGCTCCTACAATGAGCAGTTCTTC. As protein: CASSVAKFGTGSSYNEQFF.

The rearrangement links TRBV5-1 to TRBJ2-5; no clear D. The J call is doubtful: the DNA matches TRBJ2-7 better. There are 13 residues in the CDR3. Looked up from germline, CDR1 is SGHRS and CDR2 is YFSETQ. The CDR3 coding sequence is TGCGCCAGCAGCTTGGCCAACCCCTACGAGCAGTACTTC. Amino acids: CASSLANPYEQYF.

V usage is TRBV6-6 and J usage is TRBJ1-5; D might be TRBD1 (5 bases). CDR3 length: 15 residues. V was trimmed by 6 bases and J by 2 bases, leaving 14 bases between them. In germline, CDR1 is MNHNY, CDR2 SVGAGI (reference sequence). The CDR3 DNA reads TGTGCCAGCAGCCGAGCCGGGACCGGCAATCAGCCCCAGCATTTT. This translates into CASSRAGTGNQPQHF.

The sample holds one count of this clonotype. The chain carries TRBV20-1 and TRBJ1-6; 7 nucleotides match TRBD1. With V trimmed by 6 bases and J by 8 bases, 7 bases remained unmatched. Looked up from germline, CDR1 is DFQATT and CDR2 is SNEGSKA (reference sequence). The CDR3 loop spans 13 amino acids. DNA of the CDR3: TGCAGTGCGAGACAGGGCCCGTATTCACCCCTCCACTTT. Translated, it gives CSARQGPYSPLHF.

This clonotype was counted a few times. The V and J genes are TRBV4-3 and TRBJ2-5, with D possibly being TRBD1 or TRBD2 (6 bases each). The better agreement between TRBJ2-7 and the DNA end casts doubt on the J call. The CDR3 is made up of 12 amino acids. The germline CDR1 and CDR2 sequences are LGHNA and YSLEER. The CDR3 nucleotides are TGCGCCTCGAGGGGGGAAGGCGACGAGCAGTACTTC. This gives the protein CASRGEGDEQYF.

In nucleotides, the CDR3 is TGCAGCGCACTGCTCTGGACTGGAAACACCATATATTTT. As protein: CSALLWTGNTIYF. The chain couples TRBV29-1 to TRBJ1-3; no clear D. Germline V lookup: CDR1 SQVTM, CDR2 ANQGSEA. This CDR3 has 13 amino acids. V lost 7 bases and J lost 2, with 12 bases in between.

The CDR3 bases are TGTGCCACCAGTCCCGAGAATTCACCCCTCCACTTT. Its protein product is CATSPENSPLHF. V is TRBV15 and J is TRBJ1-6; D call uncertain. CDR1 and CDR2 from the germline V gene are LNHNV and YYDKDF (reference sequence). The ends were cut back, 6 bases at V and 7 bases at J, with 7 bases in the middle. The CDR3 totals 12 residues.

This clonotype occurred a few times. J is TRBJ2-5 and V is TRBV6-5, with TRBD2 matching over 7 bases. In germline, CDR1 is MNHEY, CDR2 SVGAGI. V dropped 2 bases and J dropped 3; count of bases not matched to a gene: 9. CDR3 length: 16 residues. The CDR3 DNA sequence: TGTGCCAGCAGTTACGTCAGCGGGATTCTAGAAGAGACCCAGTACTTC. Protein product: CASSYVSGILEETQYF.